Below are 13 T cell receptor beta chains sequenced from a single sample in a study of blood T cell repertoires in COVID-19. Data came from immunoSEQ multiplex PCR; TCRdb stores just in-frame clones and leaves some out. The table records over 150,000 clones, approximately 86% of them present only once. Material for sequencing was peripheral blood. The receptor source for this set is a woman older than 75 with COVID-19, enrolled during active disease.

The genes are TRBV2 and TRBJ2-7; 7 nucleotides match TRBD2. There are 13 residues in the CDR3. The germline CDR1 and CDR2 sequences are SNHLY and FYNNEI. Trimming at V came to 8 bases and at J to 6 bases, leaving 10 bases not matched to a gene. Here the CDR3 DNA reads TGTGCCAGCGGCAGCGGGACGTGGGGCGAGCAGTACTTC. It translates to CASGSGTWGEQYF. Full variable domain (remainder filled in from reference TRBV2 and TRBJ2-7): EPEVTQTPSHQVTQMGQEVILRCVPISNHLYFYWYRQILGQKVEFLVSFYNNEISEKSEIFDDQFSVERPDGSNFTLKIRSTKLEDSAMYFCASGSGTWGEQYFGPGTRLTVT.

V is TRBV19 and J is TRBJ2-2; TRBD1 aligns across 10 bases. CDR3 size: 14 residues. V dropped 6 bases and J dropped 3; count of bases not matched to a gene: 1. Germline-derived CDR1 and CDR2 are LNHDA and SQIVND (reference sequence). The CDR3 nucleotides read TGTGCCAGTAGGGACAGGGGGGACACCGGGGAGCTGTTTTTT. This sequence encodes CASRDRGDTGELFF.

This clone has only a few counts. DNA of the CDR3: TGTGCCAGCAGCCCTGACTGGCTTGAAGCTTTCTTT. Translated: CASSPDWLEAFF. The chain recombines TRBV7-2 with TRBJ1-1; D is uncertain. This CDR3 contains 12 residues. The V gene's germline CDR1 is SGHTA and CDR2 FQGNSA. Trimming left V 5 bases short and J 7 bases short, with 11 bases between.

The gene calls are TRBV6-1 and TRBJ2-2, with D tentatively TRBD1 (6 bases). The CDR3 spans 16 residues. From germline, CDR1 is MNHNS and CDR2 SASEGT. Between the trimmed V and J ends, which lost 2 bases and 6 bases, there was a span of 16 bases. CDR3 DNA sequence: TGTGCCAGCAGTGAACCCTTAGCAGGGGCCCCCGGGGAGCTGTTTTTT. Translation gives CASSEPLAGAPGELFF.

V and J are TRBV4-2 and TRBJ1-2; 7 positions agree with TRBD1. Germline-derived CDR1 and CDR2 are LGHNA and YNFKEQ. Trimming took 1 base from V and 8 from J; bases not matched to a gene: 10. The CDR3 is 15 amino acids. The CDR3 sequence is CASSQGGGASGGYTF. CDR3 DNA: TGTGCCAGCAGCCAAGGAGGGGGCGCGTCAGGGGGCTACACCTTC.

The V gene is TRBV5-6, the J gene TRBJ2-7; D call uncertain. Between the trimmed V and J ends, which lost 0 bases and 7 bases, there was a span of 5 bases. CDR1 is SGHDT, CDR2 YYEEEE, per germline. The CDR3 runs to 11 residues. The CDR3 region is CASSLDREQYF. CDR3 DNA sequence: TGTGCCAGCAGCTTGGACCGGGAGCAGTACTTC.

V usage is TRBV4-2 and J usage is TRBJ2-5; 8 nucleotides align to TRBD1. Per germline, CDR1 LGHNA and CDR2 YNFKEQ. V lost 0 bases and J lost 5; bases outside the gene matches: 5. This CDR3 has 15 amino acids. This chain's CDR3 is CASSQDRQGWETQYF. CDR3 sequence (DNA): TGTGCCAGCAGCCAAGATAGACAGGGGTGGGAGACCCAGTACTTC.

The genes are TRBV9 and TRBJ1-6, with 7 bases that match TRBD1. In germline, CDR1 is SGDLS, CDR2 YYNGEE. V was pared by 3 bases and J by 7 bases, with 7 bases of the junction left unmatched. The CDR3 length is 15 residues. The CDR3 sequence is CASSGLARGNSPLHF. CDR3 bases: TGTGCCAGCAGCGGATTAGCCAGGGGGAATTCACCCCTCCACTTT.

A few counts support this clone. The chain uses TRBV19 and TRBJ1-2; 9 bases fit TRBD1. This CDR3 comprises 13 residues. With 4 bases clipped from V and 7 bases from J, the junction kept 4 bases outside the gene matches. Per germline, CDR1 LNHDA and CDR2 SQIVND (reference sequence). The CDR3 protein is CASSSGQGPGYTF. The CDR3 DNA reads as TGTGCCAGTAGTAGTGGACAGGGGCCTGGCTACACCTTC.

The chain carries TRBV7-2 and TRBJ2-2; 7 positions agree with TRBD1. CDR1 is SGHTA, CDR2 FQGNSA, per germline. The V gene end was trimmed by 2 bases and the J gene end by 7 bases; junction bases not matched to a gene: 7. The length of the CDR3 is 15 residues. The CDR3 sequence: CASSLSTGWGGELFF. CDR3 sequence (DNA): TGTGCCAGCAGCTTATCGACAGGGTGGGGCGGGGAGCTGTTTTTT.

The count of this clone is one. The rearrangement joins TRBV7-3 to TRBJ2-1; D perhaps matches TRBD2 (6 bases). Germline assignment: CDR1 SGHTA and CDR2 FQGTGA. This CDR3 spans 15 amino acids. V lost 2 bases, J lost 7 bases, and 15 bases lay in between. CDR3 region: CASSLGPAGINEQFF. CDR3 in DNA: TGTGCCAGCAGCTTAGGTCCAGCGGGCATTAATGAGCAGTTCTTC.

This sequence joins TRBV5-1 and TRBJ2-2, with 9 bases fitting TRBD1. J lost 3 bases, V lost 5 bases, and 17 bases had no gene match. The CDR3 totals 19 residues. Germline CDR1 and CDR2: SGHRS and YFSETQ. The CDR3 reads CASSSGLRPGQGDTGELFF. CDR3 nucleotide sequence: TGCGCCAGCAGTTCCGGACTCAGACCGGGACAGGGAGACACCGGGGAGCTGTTTTTT.

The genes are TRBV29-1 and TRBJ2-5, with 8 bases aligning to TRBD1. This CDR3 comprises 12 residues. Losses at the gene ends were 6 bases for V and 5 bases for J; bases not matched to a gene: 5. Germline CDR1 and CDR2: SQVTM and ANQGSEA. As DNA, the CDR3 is TGCAGCGTCTTGACAGGGGCGGAGACCCAGTACTTC. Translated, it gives CSVLTGAETQYF.